The rows below give T cell receptor beta chains drawn from one sample of a study of shared clonotypes between healthy human individuals. TCRdb's copy holds only in-frame clones and misses some; the assay was immunoSEQ multiplex PCR. The data show approximately 1,500,000 clones, around 97% seen once. The specimen was naive CD4+ T cells sorted from blood. The receptors derive from a man in his thirties or forties in good health. The CDR3 runs from the conserved cysteine through the conserved F or W. Fields, in order: J gene, D gene, clone size, V gene, CDR3 protein, CDR3 DNA. The D gene is left open where the match is weak. A row's size may be missing; if present it is once, few, many or a size class.

j_gene: TRBJ2-7
d_gene: TRBD1
abundance: -
v_gene: TRBV18
CDR3aa: CASSPQGTGGYEQYF
CDR3nt: TGTGCCAGCTCACCACAAGGGACAGGGGGCTACGAGCAGTACTTC

j_gene: TRBJ1-2
d_gene: -
abundance: -
v_gene: TRBV6-1
CDR3aa: CASRIEDGYGYTF
CDR3nt: TGTGCCAGCAGAATAGAGGACGGCTATGGCTACACCTTC

j_gene: TRBJ1-1
d_gene: -
abundance: -
v_gene: TRBV5-8
CDR3aa: CASSLGRNTEAFF
CDR3nt: TGTGCCAGCAGCTTGGGCCGGAACACTGAAGCTTTCTTT

j_gene: TRBJ2-2
d_gene: -
abundance: few
v_gene: TRBV5-4
CDR3aa: CASSPWGRELFF
CDR3nt: TGTGCCAGCAGTCCCTGGGGCCGGGAGCTGTTTTTT

j_gene: TRBJ2-4
d_gene: -
abundance: -
v_gene: TRBV29-1
CDR3aa: CSVQTLAKNIQYF
CDR3nt: TGCAGCGTGCAGACACTAGCCAAAAACATTCAGTACTTC

j_gene: TRBJ2-5
d_gene: -
abundance: -
v_gene: TRBV23-1
CDR3aa: CASRYTGEEETQYF
CDR3nt: TGCGCCAGCAGATATACAGGGGAGGAAGAGACCCAGTACTTC

j_gene: TRBJ2-1
d_gene: -
abundance: -
v_gene: TRBV27
CDR3aa: CASRKSSYNEQFF
CDR3nt: TGTGCCAGCAGAAAGAGCTCCTACAATGAGCAGTTCTTC

j_gene: TRBJ2-2
d_gene: -
abundance: -
v_gene: TRBV6-5
CDR3aa: CASRDTGELFF
CDR3nt: TGTGCCAGCAGAGACACCGGGGAGCTGTTTTTT

j_gene: TRBJ2-2
d_gene: -
abundance: -
v_gene: TRBV11-2
CDR3aa: CASSRGYRLAENTGELFF
CDR3nt: TGTGCCAGCAGCCGGGGGTATCGGCTAGCAGAAAACACCGGGGAGCTGTTTTTT

j_gene: TRBJ1-2
d_gene: -
abundance: -
v_gene: TRBV11-2
CDR3aa: CASSSFPGHLAGYTF
CDR3nt: TGTGCCAGCAGCTCCTTCCCCGGACATCTGGCTGGCTACACCTTC

j_gene: TRBJ1-2
d_gene: -
abundance: -
v_gene: TRBV18
CDR3aa: CASSPELKGGYTF
CDR3nt: TGTGCCAGCTCACCCGAATTAAAGGGGGGCTACACCTTC

j_gene: TRBJ2-3
d_gene: -
abundance: -
v_gene: TRBV18
CDR3aa: CASSRDSTDTQYF
CDR3nt: TGTGCCAGCTCACGCGATTCGACAGATACGCAGTATTTT

j_gene: TRBJ1-5
d_gene: TRBD1
abundance: -
v_gene: TRBV6-5
CDR3aa: CASSLTGDNQPQHF
CDR3nt: TGTGCCAGCAGTCTAACAGGGGACAATCAGCCCCAGCATTTT

j_gene: TRBJ1-5
d_gene: -
abundance: few
v_gene: TRBV28
CDR3aa: CASSYYLGNQPQHF
CDR3nt: TGTGCCAGCAGTTATTACCTCGGCAATCAGCCCCAGCATTTT

j_gene: TRBJ1-2
d_gene: -
abundance: -
v_gene: TRBV5-8
CDR3aa: CASSLTGTGTNYGYTF
CDR3nt: TGTGCCAGCAGCTTAACCGGGACGGGAACTAACTATGGCTACACCTTC

j_gene: TRBJ1-2
d_gene: -
abundance: -
v_gene: TRBV15
CDR3aa: CATSRGRTGYGYTF
CDR3nt: TGTGCCACCAGCAGGGGCAGGACCGGATATGGCTACACCTTC

j_gene: TRBJ2-1
d_gene: -
abundance: -
v_gene: TRBV20-1
CDR3aa: CSPWGRGEQFF
CDR3nt: TGCAGTCCATGGGGGCGGGGTGAGCAGTTCTTC

j_gene: TRBJ2-6
d_gene: -
abundance: -
v_gene: TRBV7-3
CDR3aa: CASSRKGGFGANVLTF
CDR3nt: TGTGCCAGCAGCCGAAAGGGGGGTTTTGGGGCCAACGTCCTGACTTTC

j_gene: TRBJ2-3
d_gene: -
abundance: -
v_gene: TRBV7-2
CDR3aa: CASSLRWSSTDTQYF
CDR3nt: TGTGCCAGCAGCTTAAGGTGGTCCTCCACAGATACGCAGTATTTT

j_gene: TRBJ2-5
d_gene: -
abundance: -
v_gene: TRBV27
CDR3aa: CASSRRVQETQYF
CDR3nt: TGTGCCAGCAGCCGACGAGTCCAAGAGACCCAGTACTTC

j_gene: TRBJ2-1
d_gene: TRBD2
abundance: -
v_gene: TRBV7-2
CDR3aa: CASSFGSGRASNEQFF
CDR3nt: TGTGCCAGCAGCTTCGGTAGCGGGAGGGCCTCCAATGAGCAGTTCTTC

j_gene: TRBJ2-3
d_gene: TRBD2
abundance: once
v_gene: TRBV18
CDR3aa: CASSPGPGLATSTDTQYF
CDR3nt: TGTGCCAGCTCACCGGGTCCCGGACTAGCAACTAGCACAGATACGCAGTATTTT

j_gene: TRBJ2-7
d_gene: -
abundance: -
v_gene: TRBV11-2
CDR3aa: CASSLGRYSSYEQYF
CDR3nt: TGTGCCAGCAGCCTCGGACGTTATAGCTCCTACGAGCAGTACTTC

j_gene: TRBJ2-2
d_gene: -
abundance: -
v_gene: TRBV5-1
CDR3aa: CASSFGLAGSTGELFF
CDR3nt: TGCGCCAGCTCATTTGGGCTAGCAGGTTCCACCGGGGAGCTGTTTTTT

j_gene: TRBJ2-3
d_gene: TRBD2
abundance: -
v_gene: TRBV7-9
CDR3aa: CASSRAGGREEYTQYF
CDR3nt: TGTGCCAGCTCGCGGGCGGGGGGCCGAGAGGAGTATACGCAGTATTTT

j_gene: TRBJ2-2
d_gene: -
abundance: -
v_gene: TRBV18
CDR3aa: CASSLKEGGTGELFF
CDR3nt: TGTGCCAGCTCACTAAAAGAGGGAGGAACCGGGGAGCTGTTTTTT

j_gene: TRBJ1-3
d_gene: -
abundance: -
v_gene: TRBV10-1
CDR3aa: CASSERIGNTIYF
CDR3nt: TGCGCCAGCAGTGAAAGAATTGGAAACACCATATATTTT

j_gene: TRBJ2-4
d_gene: -
abundance: -
v_gene: TRBV11-2
CDR3aa: CASSSTGFGGNIQYF
CDR3nt: TGTGCCAGCAGCTCTACAGGGTTCGGGGGAAACATTCAGTACTTC

j_gene: TRBJ2-7
d_gene: -
abundance: -
v_gene: TRBV25-1
CDR3aa: CASSESAVYYEQYF
CDR3nt: TGTGCCAGCAGTGAATCTGCAGTTTATTACGAGCAGTACTTC

j_gene: TRBJ2-1
d_gene: TRBD2
abundance: -
v_gene: TRBV5-1
CDR3aa: CASSLEPSGRIEFF
CDR3nt: TGCGCCAGCAGCTTGGAGCCTAGCGGGAGGATCGAGTTCTTC

j_gene: TRBJ2-1
d_gene: -
abundance: -
v_gene: TRBV11-2
CDR3aa: CASSLGPREQFF
CDR3nt: TGTGCCAGCAGCTTAGGGCCCAGGGAGCAGTTCTTC

j_gene: TRBJ2-3
d_gene: -
abundance: -
v_gene: TRBV15
CDR3aa: CATSRSYSEGYTDTQYF
CDR3nt: TGTGCCACCAGCAGATCCTATAGCGAGGGTTACACAGATACGCAGTATTTT

j_gene: TRBJ2-1
d_gene: -
abundance: -
v_gene: TRBV30
CDR3aa: CAWKKFLSPNEQFF
CDR3nt: TGTGCCTGGAAGAAGTTCCTTAGCCCCAATGAGCAGTTCTTC

j_gene: TRBJ2-7
d_gene: -
abundance: -
v_gene: TRBV2
CDR3aa: CASRDDGNEQYF
CDR3nt: TGTGCCAGCAGAGATGACGGAAACGAGCAGTACTTC

j_gene: TRBJ1-5
d_gene: TRBD1
abundance: -
v_gene: TRBV19
CDR3aa: CASSSRTGGLPQHF
CDR3nt: TGTGCCAGTAGCTCTAGGACAGGGGGTTTGCCCCAGCATTTT

j_gene: TRBJ2-5
d_gene: TRBD2
abundance: -
v_gene: TRBV5-6
CDR3aa: CASSFLAGEKETQYF
CDR3nt: TGTGCCAGCAGCTTCCTAGCGGGAGAAAAAGAGACCCAGTACTTC

j_gene: TRBJ2-6
d_gene: -
abundance: -
v_gene: TRBV5-6
CDR3aa: CASIPSGANVLTF
CDR3nt: TGTGCCAGCATACCCTCTGGGGCCAACGTCCTGACTTTC

j_gene: TRBJ2-3
d_gene: TRBD2
abundance: -
v_gene: TRBV7-2
CDR3aa: CASSPSGSANTQYF
CDR3nt: TGTGCCAGCAGCCCTAGCGGGAGTGCAAATACGCAGTATTTT

j_gene: TRBJ2-7
d_gene: TRBD1
abundance: -
v_gene: TRBV25-1
CDR3aa: CASSEAGTGRSYEQYF
CDR3nt: TGTGCCAGCAGTGAAGCCGGGACAGGGCGCTCCTACGAGCAGTACTTC

j_gene: TRBJ2-3
d_gene: -
abundance: -
v_gene: TRBV6-6
CDR3aa: CASTERRSSTDTQYF
CDR3nt: TGTGCCAGCACCGAGCGCCGATCTAGCACAGATACGCAGTATTTT

j_gene: TRBJ2-5
d_gene: TRBD1
abundance: -
v_gene: TRBV9
CDR3aa: CASSVDRDRGGETQYF
CDR3nt: TGTGCCAGCAGCGTAGATCGGGACAGGGGAGGGGAGACCCAGTACTTC

j_gene: TRBJ1-3
d_gene: -
abundance: -
v_gene: TRBV14
CDR3aa: CASSQGSGPLSGNTIYF
CDR3nt: TGTGCCAGCAGCCAAGGATCCGGACCTCTCAGCGGAAACACCATATATTTT

j_gene: TRBJ2-6
d_gene: -
abundance: -
v_gene: TRBV14
CDR3aa: CASSQFTGANVLTF
CDR3nt: TGTGCCAGCAGCCAATTCACTGGGGCCAACGTCCTGACTTTC

j_gene: TRBJ1-2
d_gene: -
abundance: -
v_gene: TRBV5-1
CDR3aa: CASSLATRDSDGYTF
CDR3nt: TGCGCCAGCAGCTTGGCCACCAGGGACTCGGATGGCTACACCTTC

j_gene: TRBJ2-2
d_gene: -
abundance: -
v_gene: TRBV7-8
CDR3aa: CASSLRPVQNTGELFF
CDR3nt: TGTGCCAGCAGCTTACGCCCCGTTCAGAACACCGGGGAGCTGTTTTTT

j_gene: TRBJ2-4
d_gene: TRBD1
abundance: -
v_gene: TRBV7-2
CDR3aa: CASSLAPGQGGELAKNIQYF
CDR3nt: TGTGCCAGCAGCTTAGCACCGGGACAGGGGGGTGAACTAGCCAAAAACATTCAGTACTTC

j_gene: TRBJ2-5
d_gene: -
abundance: -
v_gene: TRBV5-1
CDR3aa: CASSLFTDRKETQYF
CDR3nt: TGCGCCAGCAGCCTGTTTACGGACAGAAAAGAGACCCAGTACTTC

j_gene: TRBJ2-1
d_gene: TRBD2
abundance: -
v_gene: TRBV18
CDR3aa: CASSPGTSAYNEQFF
CDR3nt: TGTGCCAGCTCACCCGGGACTAGCGCTTACAATGAGCAGTTCTTC

j_gene: TRBJ2-1
d_gene: -
abundance: -
v_gene: TRBV5-1
CDR3aa: CASSLVENNEQFF
CDR3nt: TGCGCCAGCAGCTTGGTGGAGAACAATGAGCAGTTCTTC

j_gene: TRBJ2-1
d_gene: TRBD2
abundance: once
v_gene: TRBV6-1
CDR3aa: CASTAGLAVDNEQFF
CDR3nt: TGTGCCAGCACAGCGGGACTAGCGGTTGACAATGAGCAGTTCTTC

j_gene: TRBJ2-7
d_gene: TRBD2
abundance: -
v_gene: TRBV25-1
CDR3aa: CASSERTSTYEQYF
CDR3nt: TGTGCCAGCAGTGAGCGGACTAGCACCTACGAGCAGTACTTC